These T cell receptor beta chains were read from a single sample in a study of T cell repertoires in cytomegalovirus infection. TCRdb re-called the reads with MiXCR, one entry per CDR3 protein. Of some 97,000 distinct CDR3 sequences in the sample, roughly a quarter were seen once. The sequenced sample consisted of CD8+ T cells from PBMCs. Receptors were obtained from a human donor in good health (CMV status not recorded). Some clones in this sample may be carry-over from other donors' samples. The conserved cysteine and the conserved F or W are not part of the CDR3 here. The order of the fields is J gene, V gene, CDR3 protein.

TRBJ2-5 TRBV6-2/TRBV6-3 ASSYTSDGETQY
TRBJ1-6 TRBV19 ASSPDSPGNSPLH
TRBJ2-3 TRBV12-3/TRBV12-4 ASSLGQGWSGGPKDTQY
TRBJ2-1 TRBV11-2 ASSLRPLSGLSNEQF
TRBJ2-2 TRBV7-2 ASSSEAYTGELF
TRBJ1-2 TRBV28 ASTPPGAVGYT
TRBJ2-1 TRBV7-9 ASSTDLSSYNEQF
TRBJ1-1 TRBV7-3 ASSLDRGSTEAF
TRBJ1-5 TRBV27 ASSLSGGWQPQH
TRBJ2-5 TRBV27 ASSFRETQY
TRBJ2-7 TRBV30 AWSVGQGYEQY
TRBJ2-7 TRBV9 ASSSSSGSREQY
TRBJ1-1 TRBV28 ASAFNPNTEAF
TRBJ2-1 TRBV6-2/TRBV6-3 ASSYSSENEQF
TRBJ2-7 TRBV5-4 ASSPPDRTYEQY
TRBJ2-7 TRBV6-1 AINPSGAGSYEQY
TRBJ2-5 TRBV24-1 ATSDIRTQY
TRBJ2-7 TRBV20-1 SAFTGGSSYEQY
TRBJ1-5 TRBV6-1 ASRRKDRDSNQPQH
TRBJ1-4 TRBV4-1 ASSQAGRDAPNEKLF
TRBJ2-3 TRBV7-8 ASSLGGGADTQY
TRBJ2-6 TRBV6-5 ASSYRADSPLSGANVLT
TRBJ2-7 TRBV14 ASSHGALYEQY